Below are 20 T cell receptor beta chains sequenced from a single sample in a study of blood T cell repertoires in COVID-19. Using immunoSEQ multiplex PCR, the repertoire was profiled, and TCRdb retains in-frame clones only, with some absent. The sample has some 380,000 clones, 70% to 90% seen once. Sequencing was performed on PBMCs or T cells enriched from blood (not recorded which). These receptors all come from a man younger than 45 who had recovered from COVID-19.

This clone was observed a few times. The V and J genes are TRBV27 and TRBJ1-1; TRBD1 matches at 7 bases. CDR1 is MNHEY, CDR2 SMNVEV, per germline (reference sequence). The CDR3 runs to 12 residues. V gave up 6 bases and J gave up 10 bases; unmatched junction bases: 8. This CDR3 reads CASSPTTGTAFF. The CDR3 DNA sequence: TGTGCCAGCAGCCCCACGACAGGGACAGCTTTCTTT.

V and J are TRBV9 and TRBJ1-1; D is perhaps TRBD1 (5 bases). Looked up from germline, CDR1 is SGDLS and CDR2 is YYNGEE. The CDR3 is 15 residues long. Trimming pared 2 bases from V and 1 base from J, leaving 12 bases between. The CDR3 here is CASSVGGSGNTEAFF. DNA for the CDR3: TGTGCCAGCAGCGTCGGGGGATCGGGGAACACTGAAGCTTTCTTT.

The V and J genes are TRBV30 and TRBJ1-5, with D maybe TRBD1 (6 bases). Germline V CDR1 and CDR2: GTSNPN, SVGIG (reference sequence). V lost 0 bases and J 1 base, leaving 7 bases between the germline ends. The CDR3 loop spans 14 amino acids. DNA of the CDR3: TGTGCCTGGAGTGTAGGGACAAGCAATCAGCCCCAGCATTTT. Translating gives CAWSVGTSNQPQHF. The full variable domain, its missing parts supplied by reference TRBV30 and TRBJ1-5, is SQTIHQWPATLVQPVGSPLSLECTVEGTSNPNLYWYRQAAGRGLQLLFYSVGIGQISSEVPQNLSASRPQDRQFILSSKKLLLSDSGFYLCAWSVGTSNQPQHFGDGTRLSIL.

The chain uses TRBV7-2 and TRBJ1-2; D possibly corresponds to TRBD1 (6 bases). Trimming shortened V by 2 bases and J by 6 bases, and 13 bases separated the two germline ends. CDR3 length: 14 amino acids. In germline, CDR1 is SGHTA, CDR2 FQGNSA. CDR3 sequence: CASSLLQGADGYTF. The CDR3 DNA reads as TGTGCCAGCAGCTTACTACAGGGTGCTGATGGCTACACCTTC.

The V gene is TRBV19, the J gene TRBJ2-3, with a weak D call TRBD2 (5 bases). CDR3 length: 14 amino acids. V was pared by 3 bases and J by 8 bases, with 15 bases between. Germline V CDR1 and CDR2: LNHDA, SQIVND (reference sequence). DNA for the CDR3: TGTGCCAGTAGTATTGAGGGTGTAGTTTCTACGCAGTATTTT. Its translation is CASSIEGVVSTQYF.

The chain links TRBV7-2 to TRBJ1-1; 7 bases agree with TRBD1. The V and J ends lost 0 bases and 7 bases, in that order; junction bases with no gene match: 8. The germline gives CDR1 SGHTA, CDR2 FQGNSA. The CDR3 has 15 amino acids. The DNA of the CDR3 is TGTGCCAGCAGCTTAGCAACAGGACAGGTAGTTGAAGCTTTCTTT. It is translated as CASSLATGQVVEAFF.

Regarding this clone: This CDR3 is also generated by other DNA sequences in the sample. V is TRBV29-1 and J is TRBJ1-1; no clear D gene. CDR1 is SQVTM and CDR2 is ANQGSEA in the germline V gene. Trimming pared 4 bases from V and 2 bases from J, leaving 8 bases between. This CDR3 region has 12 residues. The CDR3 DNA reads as TGCAGCGTTGGGGGAGTTAACACTGAAGCTTTCTTT. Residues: CSVGGVNTEAFF.

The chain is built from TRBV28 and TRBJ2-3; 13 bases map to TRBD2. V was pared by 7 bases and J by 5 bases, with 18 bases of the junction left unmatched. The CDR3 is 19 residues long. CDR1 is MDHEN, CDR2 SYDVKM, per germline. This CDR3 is CASNGKEPRLAGGLDTQYF. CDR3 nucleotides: TGTGCCAGCAACGGAAAGGAACCCCGACTAGCGGGGGGTTTAGATACGCAGTATTTT. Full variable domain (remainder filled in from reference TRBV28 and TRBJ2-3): DVKVTQSSRYLVKRTGEKVFLECVQDMDHENMFWYRQDPGLGLRLIYFSYDVKMKEKGDIPEGYSVSREKKERFSLILESASTNQTSMYLCASNGKEPRLAGGLDTQYFGPGTRLTVL.

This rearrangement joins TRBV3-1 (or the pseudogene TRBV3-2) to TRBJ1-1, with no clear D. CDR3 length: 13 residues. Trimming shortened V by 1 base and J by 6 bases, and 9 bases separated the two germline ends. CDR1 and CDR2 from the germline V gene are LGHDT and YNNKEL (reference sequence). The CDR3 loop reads CASSQVAQAEAFF. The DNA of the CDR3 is TGTGCCAGCAGCCAAGTGGCCCAAGCTGAAGCTTTCTTT.

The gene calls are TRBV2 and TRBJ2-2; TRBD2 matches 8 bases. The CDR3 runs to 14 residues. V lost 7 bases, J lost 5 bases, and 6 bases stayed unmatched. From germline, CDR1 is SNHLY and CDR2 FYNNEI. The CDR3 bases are TGTGCCAGCATCCCGGGGGGGCGTACCGGGGAGCTGTTTTTT. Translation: CASIPGGRTGELFF.

The CDR3 loop reads CASSLRSTDYGYTF. The CDR3 coding sequence is TGTGCCAGCAGCTTAAGGTCCACAGACTATGGCTACACCTTC. The chain combines TRBV7-2 with TRBJ1-2, with D unclear. The CDR3 contains 14 residues. Germline CDR1 SGHTA, CDR2 FQGNSA. V shed 2 bases and J shed 3 bases, with 10 bases lying between them.

The CDR3 here is CASSQADKNTEAFF. The CDR3 region has the DNA TGTGCCAGCAGCCAGGCAGACAAGAACACTGAAGCTTTCTTT. The chain uses TRBV4-2 and TRBJ1-1; D ambiguous. From germline, CDR1 is LGHNA and CDR2 YNFKEQ. V was trimmed by 3 bases and J by 1 base, leaving 9 bases between them. CDR3 length equals 14 residues.

CDR3 bases: TGTGCCAGCAGCGTAAGCGGGCCGCAAGAGACCCAGTACTTC. Protein sequence: CASSVSGPQETQYF. This chain links TRBV9 with TRBJ2-5; weak D call: TRBD2 (6 bases). This CDR3 spans 14 amino acids. The germline CDR1 and CDR2 sequences are SGDLS and YYNGEE. V lost 1 base and J 2 bases, leaving 9 bases between the germline ends. Combining the CDR3 with reference TRBV9 and TRBJ2-5 gives the whole variable domain DSGVTQTPKHLITATGQRVTLRCSPRSGDLSVYWYQQSLDQGLQFLIQYYNGEERAKGNILERFSAQQFPDLHSELNLSSLELGDSALYFCASSVSGPQETQYFGPGTRLLVL.

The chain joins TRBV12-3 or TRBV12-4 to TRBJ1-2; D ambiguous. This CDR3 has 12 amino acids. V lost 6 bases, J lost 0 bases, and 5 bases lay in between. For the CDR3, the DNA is TGTGCCAGCAGCGCAGCTAACTATGGCTACACCTTC. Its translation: CASSAANYGYTF.

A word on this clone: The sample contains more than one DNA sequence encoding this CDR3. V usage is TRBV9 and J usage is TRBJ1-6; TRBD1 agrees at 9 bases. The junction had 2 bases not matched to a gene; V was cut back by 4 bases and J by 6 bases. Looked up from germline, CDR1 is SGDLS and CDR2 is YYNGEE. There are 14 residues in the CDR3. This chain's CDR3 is CASSLGQGNSPLHF. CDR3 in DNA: TGTGCCAGCAGCCTGGGACAGGGTAATTCACCCCTCCACTTT. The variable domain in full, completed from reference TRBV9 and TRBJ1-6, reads DSGVTQTPKHLITATGQRVTLRCSPRSGDLSVYWYQQSLDQGLQFLIQYYNGEERAKGNILERFSAQQFPDLHSELNLSSLELGDSALYFCASSLGQGNSPLHFGNGTRLTVT.

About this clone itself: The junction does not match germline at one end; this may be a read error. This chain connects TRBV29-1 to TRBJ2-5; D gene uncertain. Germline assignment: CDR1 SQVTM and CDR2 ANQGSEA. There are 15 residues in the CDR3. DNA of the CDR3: TGCAGCGCTGAAGTTGACCCCCTAGGAAGAGAGACCCAGTACTTC. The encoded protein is CSAEVDPLGRETQYF.

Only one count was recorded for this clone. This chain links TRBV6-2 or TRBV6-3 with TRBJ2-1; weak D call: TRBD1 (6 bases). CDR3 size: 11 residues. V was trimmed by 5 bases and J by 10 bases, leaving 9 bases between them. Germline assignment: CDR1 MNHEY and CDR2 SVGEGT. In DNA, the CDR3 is TGTGCCAGCAGTAAACAGGGCGAGCAGTTCTTC. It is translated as CASSKQGEQFF.

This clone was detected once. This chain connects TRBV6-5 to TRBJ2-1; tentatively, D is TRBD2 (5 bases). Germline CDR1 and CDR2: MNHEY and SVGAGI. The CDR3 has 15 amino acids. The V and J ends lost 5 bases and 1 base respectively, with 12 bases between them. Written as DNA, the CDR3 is TGTGCCAGCAGTCCCTCGGGGTTTTCCTACAATGAGCAGTTCTTC. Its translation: CASSPSGFSYNEQFF.

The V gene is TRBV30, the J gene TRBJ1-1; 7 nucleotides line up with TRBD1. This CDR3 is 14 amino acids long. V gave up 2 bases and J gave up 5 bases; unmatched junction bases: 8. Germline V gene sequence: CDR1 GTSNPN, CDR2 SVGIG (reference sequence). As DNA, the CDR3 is TGTGCCTGGAGTACCCGGGACAGAAGGACTGAAGCTTTCTTT. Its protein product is CAWSTRDRRTEAFF.

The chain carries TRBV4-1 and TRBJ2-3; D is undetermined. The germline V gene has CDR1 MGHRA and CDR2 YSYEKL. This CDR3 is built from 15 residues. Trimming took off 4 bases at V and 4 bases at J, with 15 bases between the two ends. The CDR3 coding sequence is TGCGCCAGCAGCCCACAAGCACTGGGCCCAGATACGCAGTATTTT. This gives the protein CASSPQALGPDTQYF.